Described below is a single T cell receptor (beta chain) sequence and its context. The antigen this receptor binds is unknown. It has no much larger one-base neighbor in the sample; base qualities were not kept. Reading the germline V gene gives CDR1 SGHRS and CDR2 YFSETQ. The CDR3 contains 17 residues, cysteine and phenylalanine counted. CDR3 DNA only is kept here, 51 bases in frame from base 1. V and J are trimmed by 3 bases and 3 bases, and the gene matches miss 9 bases of the junction. These data are taken from a study of cytomegalovirus exposure and HLA in healthy donors (dated by TCRdb to about 2017). At the level of the whole study: According to an earlier analysis of several hundred of the donors, about 179 million T cells yielded over 100 million unique TCR beta sequences and about 300 Gb of sequence data. An early release that covered roughly 600 HLA-typed donors contained around 330 gigabases of sequencing data and tens of millions of unique TCR sequences. Of the roughly 400 genotyped donors, over 70% fell in the genetic ancestry cluster associated with self-reported Caucasian donors. The study was designed to test whether signatures of past pathogen exposure could be identified by cataloging public T cell receptors. The study used immunosequencing to profile the T cell repertoires of 670 or so subjects and linked those repertoires to cytomegalovirus serostatus. Besides the first cohort of around 700 subjects, a separate validation cohort made up of around 120 different subjects was used. The study combined high-throughput TCR immunosequencing, statistical association of individual TCRs with disease status, and machine learning to predict cytomegalovirus infection status. A later analysis re-examined previously published TCR beta repertoires from more than 550 donors and added high-resolution HLA genotyping to investigate patterns of TCR occurrence. Rather than using new phenotypic data, the later analysis identified candidate immune exposures from TCR beta sequences and from how often those sequences occurred across donors. An earlier analysis of 450 to 750 of the donors used high-throughput TCR beta sequencing to judge whether each TCR beta V gene segment behaved as functional or pseudogenic. Donor age, sex, ethnicity and CMV serostatus were collected together with the repertoire data. A later genetic analysis used genome-wide SNP genotypes for about 65% of the 666 donors, treating that subset as a discovery cohort. All discovery cohort repertoires had been generated on a single sequencing platform. HLA typing included class I and class II loci at four-digit resolution. Typing coverage differed by locus: A, B, C, DRB1 and DQB1 were typed in about 620-640 donors, DQA1 in around 500, DPA1 in 600 to 610, and DPB1 in approximately 450. Roughly five DR-DQ haplotypes were treated as single units for association and clustering because of strong linkage in the cohort. Among some 400 genotyped donors of the cohort, an average of approximately 200,000 unique TCR beta nucleotide sequences was sequenced per donor, of which about 19% were non-productive. Overall study outcomes, separate from this receptor: V-gene and J-gene trimming of TCR beta chains was associated with a missense DCLRE1C variant in a later genetic analysis, and the association was replicated in an independent cohort. Three of the identified cytomegalovirus-associated TCR beta chains were confirmed in vitro to be specific for cytomegalovirus antigens. Most TCR sequences were seen in very few donors, while some public TCRs were found in many individuals. In a later genetic analysis, fewer N-insertions in productive TCRs were reported among donors in an Asian-associated ancestry cluster than the approximately 670-donor mean. Because the 87-base-pair reads could not distinguish some IMGT-functional V segments, including TRBV6-2 and TRBV6-3, those segments were excluded. A further reported finding was that TCR beta sequences accurately predicted the HLA-A and HLA-B alleles for most subjects in the first cohort. For the cohort, immune exposure information was limited to CMV serostatus. In an earlier analysis of about 550 of the donors, most TCR beta V segments were observed in productive rearrangements about 87% or about 30% of the time, broadly matching IMGT annotations. Assigning TCR associations to individual alleles was difficult when HLA alleles, especially DR and DQ, strongly co-occurred. In a later analysis, HLA-associated TCR beta chains showed more clonal expansion and lower generation probabilities than non-associated chains that were equally common. In a later analysis, TCR association rates were found to vary across HLA loci, with the most associated TCRs seen for DRB1 alleles and the fewest for HLA-C alleles. The sequencing pipeline was judged likely to have produced a cluster of highly shared sequence variants as a technical artifact. In a later analysis, several top co-occurrence clusters were reported to appear linked to parvovirus B19, influenza, CMV and Epstein-Barr virus. A later analysis associated roughly 17,000 TCR beta sequences with specific HLA alleles at a false discovery rate of 0.05. In both the original and validation cohorts, the classifier was reported to diagnose cytomegalovirus status with high specificity and sensitivity. Correlated functional status among segregating V segments might be attributable to linkage disequilibrium, but an unknown experimental factor could not be ruled out. The earlier analysis of around 600 of the donors excluded roughly 17 rarely observed V segments, including chromosome 9 orphons, because counts were too low. Most CMV-associated TCR beta chains appeared to be HLA-restricted in a later analysis, and the HLA associations seemed to be driven largely by CMV exposure. It was suggested by the authors that the approach could potentially be generalized to other disease states and immunological phenotypes. In this cohort, only TCR beta chains were sequenced, and detectable features were limited by the absence of alpha or paired-chain data. The study gave a list of some 150 TCR beta chains associated with cytomegalovirus. Because HLA typing was missing for some donors at each locus, association tests included only the typed subset. Roughly uniform sequencing depth across donors was assumed in presence/absence analyses, although this assumption may not hold.

The cohort was made up of about 610 healthy bone marrow donors. At the time of sampling, every cohort member was nominally healthy, though immune exposures that went unrecorded were likely present. The donor tested CMV seropositive, placing the donor among the 290 or so seropositive members of the cohort. Every donor gave a peripheral blood sample, and the peripheral blood mononuclear cells from that sample were used for TCR beta sequencing. Genomic DNA was extracted from the blood cell samples with the Qiagen DNeasy Blood Extraction Kit. The protocol used for the library was the immunoSEQ multiplex PCR assay. The multiplex PCR relied on a mix of 60 forward primers for TCR Vbeta segments and 13 reverse primers for TCR Jbeta segments. Amplification of the CDR3 region of rearranged TCR beta genes was performed with a multiplex PCR assay on genomic DNA. On the Illumina HiSeq System, the amplified TCR beta libraries were sequenced as 87-base-pair reads. The paper's data handling went like this. In a later analysis, 77 million or so unique TCR beta chains were counted across the 500 to 850 repertoires, and approximately 11 million of these chains were shared by at least two donors. Raw reads were error-corrected and collapsed into unique sequences by a nearest-neighbor algorithm in which closely related sequences were merged to remove PCR and sequencing errors. CDR3 sequences were aligned to IMGT reference sequences to assign V, D and J gene segments. Each retained sequence needed at least a six-nucleotide match to both a V gene segment and a J gene segment. A rearrangement was called productive if the CDR3 had no stop codons and remained in frame with V and J, and every other rearrangement was called non-productive. CDR3 was defined according to IMGT convention as the region running from the second conserved V-encoded cysteine to the conserved J-encoded phenylalanine. Sequences without an unambiguous match to a single V gene segment were excluded from the earlier analysis of approximately 560 of the donors. An earlier analysis of 587 of the donors classified V segments as functional when productive rearrangements were above 56.7% and as segregating when the standard deviation between donors was above 5%. A statistical classification framework was developed to diagnose cytomegalovirus status using the catalog of TCR beta chain sequences. A later analysis assigned V and J genes by comparing TCR nucleotide sequences with IMGT/GENE-DB human TR gene sequences. A later analysis assigned CDR3 sequences and most-parsimonious VDJ recombination scenarios with the TCRdist pipeline. In a later analysis, each TCR beta chain was defined by its CDR3 amino acid sequence together with its V-gene family, and reads without a unique V-gene family were excluded. To address suspected cross-contamination and a sequencing artifact, a later analysis removed 592 highly shared, low-generation-probability nucleotide sequences. For each public chain, a later analysis derived a clonal expansion index from normalized ranks of inferred template counts within each repertoire. Generation probabilities in a later analysis came from a VDJ recombination model fitted to out-of-frame rearrangements, and those results were checked against IGoR. In a later analysis, hypergeometric tests were used to score TCR-TCR, TCR-HLA and TCR-CMV co-occurrence, with a repertoire-size bias correction applied to TCR pairs. In a later analysis, false discovery rates were estimated by permuting HLA or CMV assignments 20 times. In a later analysis, co-occurring TCRs were grouped using DBSCAN, with TCRdist sequence similarity added in when clustering inside HLA-allele-positive subsets. Repertoires with fewer than 30,000 or more than 120,000 public chains were left out of co-occurrence clustering, as were four to six repertoires with anomalous nucleotide sharing. Entries here come from immuneACCESS through TCRdb and include only in-frame sequences with V and J called. Some clones fail to appear in such tables; in the studies checked, an unresolved V gene covers under half of the shortfall, and the cause of the remainder is unknown. The V and J calls and clone size come from that table; D and trimming were worked out from the DNA. For this sample the table gives about 180,000 clones, of which roughly 79% were detected only once. The leading ten clones occupy roughly 5.2% of the sample.

The specimen sequenced was PBMCs. This receptor was taken from a woman under 30 in good health and CMV-seropositive. The chain uses TRBV5-1 and TRBJ2-7, with 13 bases matching TRBD2. In nucleotide form, the sequence is TGCGCCAGCAGCTCCTGGACTAGCGGGGGTGTACTCTACGAGCAGTACTTC. It is translated as CASSSWTSGGVLYEQYF.